The 8 T cell receptor beta chains given below trace back to one sample, sequenced in a study of blood T cell repertoires in COVID-19. The data were produced by immunoSEQ multiplex PCR, yet TCRdb's version contains in-frame clones alone and is incomplete. The sample shows around 72,000 clones, around 90% of them seen only once. The specimen was peripheral blood. These TCRs come from a man aged 50 to 60 with acute or convalescent COVID-19.

The V call is TRBV5-6, the J call TRBJ1-2; no definite D call. The CDR3 length is 15 residues. V lost 2 bases and J lost 3, with 14 bases in between. The germline V gene encodes CDR1 SGHDT and CDR2 YYEEEE. The CDR3: CASSLQRRFDYGYTF. The CDR3 nucleotides are TGTGCCAGCAGCTTACAGAGACGCTTCGACTATGGCTACACCTTC.

The chain has TRBV24-1 and TRBJ1-5, with D perhaps TRBD1 (6 bases). The CDR3 runs 14 residues. V shed 9 bases and J shed 4 bases, with 15 bases lying between them. Germline CDR1 reads KGHDR; CDR2 reads SFDVKD. CDR3 sequence reads: CATRPAGENQPQHF. The CDR3 DNA follows: TGTGCCACCCGCCCCGCAGGGGAGAATCAGCCCCAGCATTTT.

The chain links TRBV25-1 to TRBJ2-3; D is undetermined. V gave up 1 base and J gave up 1 base, with 3 bases separating them. Germline V lookup: CDR1 MGHDK, CDR2 SYGVNS. The CDR3 is made up of 13 amino acids. The CDR3 region has the DNA TGTGCCAGCAGTGAATCTGGCACAGATACGCAGTATTTT. Protein sequence: CASSESGTDTQYF. Variable domain in full (rest from reference TRBV25-1 and TRBJ2-3): EADIYQTPRYLVIGTGKKITLECSQTMGHDKMYWYQQDPGMELHLIHYSYGVNSTEKGDLSSESTVSRIRTEHFPLTLESARPSHTSQYLCASSESGTDTQYFGPGTRLTVL.

The chain has TRBV5-1 and TRBJ2-5; the match to TRBD2 covers 8 bases. J gave up 4 bases and V 5 bases, and 13 bases lay outside the gene matches. This CDR3 comprises 16 residues. Germline V gene data show CDR1 as SGHRS and CDR2 as YFSETQ. The CDR3 DNA reads TGCGCCAGCAGATCTCAAGAAGCGGGGGTCCGAGAGACCCAGTACTTC. This encodes CASRSQEAGVRETQYF. Full variable domain (rest looked up from reference TRBV5-1 and TRBJ2-5): KAGVTQTPRYLIKTRGQQVTLSCSPISGHRSVSWYQQTPGQGLQFLFEYFSETQRNKGNFPGRFSGRQFSNSRSEMNVSTLELGDSALYLCASRSQEAGVRETQYFGPGTRLLVL.

The chain carries TRBV24-1 and TRBJ2-1; 10 nucleotides align to TRBD2. Germline lookup yields CDR1 KGHDR and CDR2 SFDVKD. The J segment lost 4 bases and the V segment lost 1 base, leaving 3 bases of the junction unmatched. This CDR3 has 16 amino acids. The CDR3 region is CATSDFTAGGYNEQFF. As DNA, the CDR3 is TGTGCCACCAGTGATTTTACAGCGGGGGGGTACAATGAGCAGTTCTTC.

This chain links TRBV19 with TRBJ2-5; 13 bases line up with TRBD2. The V gene's germline CDR1 is LNHDA and CDR2 SQIVND (reference sequence). V gave up 3 bases and J gave up 5 bases; unmatched junction bases: 3. This CDR3 is built from 15 residues. The CDR3 is CASSIRLAGGETQYF. DNA of the CDR3: TGTGCCAGTAGTATTCGACTAGCGGGGGGCGAGACCCAGTACTTC.

This rearrangement joins TRBV30 to TRBJ1-2; 10 positions agree with TRBD1. CDR1 is GTSNPN and CDR2 is SVGIG in the germline V gene (reference sequence). This CDR3 comprises 16 residues. V gave up 1 base and J gave up 8 bases; unmatched junction bases: 13. CDR3 nucleotides: TGTGCCTGGAGTGCCTTATGGGACAGGGGCTATTGGGGCTACACCTTC. Protein sequence: CAWSALWDRGYWGYTF.

This clone was detected only a few times. The V and J genes are TRBV5-1 and TRBJ2-3, with 12 bases matching TRBD2. The CDR3 consists of 16 residues. Germline CDR1 reads SGHRS; CDR2 reads YFSETQ. V shed 4 bases and J 9 bases; nucleotides not matched to a gene: 12. As DNA, the CDR3 is TGCGCCAGCAGCGTGACTAGCGGGGGCCAACACATAACGCAGTATTTT. Encoded protein: CASSVTSGGQHITQYF.